This T cell receptor (beta chain) was documented in a study of blood T cell repertoires in COVID-19. For the study at large: The United States, Italy and Spain provided the acute and convalescent COVID-19 samples.

Trimming left V 1 base short and J 4 bases short, with 14 bases between. Per the germline V gene, CDR1 is LGHNA and CDR2 is YSLEER. The CDR3 is 16 amino acids. Individuals drawn from some 25 US areas were about 18 to 95 years old. Produced via immunoSEQ multiplex PCR; TCRdb's table is partial and in-frame only. This sample has roughly 240,000 clones; roughly 83% occur once, and the top ten carry roughly 2%. The clonotype comes from a woman in her fifties or sixties who had recovered from COVID-19. V gene TRBV4-3 combines with J gene TRBJ2-1; unclear D gene. Input material: PBMCs or T cells enriched from blood (not recorded which). CDR3 DNA sequence: TGCGCCAGCAGCCAAGCTCACCCAAGAACATACAATGAGCAGTTCTTC. Translated, it gives CASSQAHPRTYNEQFF.